This T cell receptor beta chain was identified in a study of cytomegalovirus exposure and HLA in healthy donors. This clone was seen a handful of times. PCR was performed using 60 Vbeta and 13 Jbeta primers. Data came from immunoSEQ multiplex PCR; TCRdb stores just in-frame clones and leaves some out. The data hold 150,000 to 200,000 clones, with over 75% observed a single time. This CDR3 region has 15 residues. Trimming shortened V by 0 bases and J by 4 bases, and 10 bases separated the two germline ends. Looked up from germline, CDR1 is LNHDA and CDR2 is SQIVND (reference sequence). The sequencing sample was made of PBMCs. The receptor comes from a young woman in good health and CMV-seronegative. This chain connects TRBV19 to TRBJ2-1; D perhaps matches TRBD1 (6 bases). The CDR3 sequence: CASSIDGGQYNEQFF. The CDR3 bases are TGTGCCAGTAGTATAGACGGCGGACAGTACAATGAGCAGTTCTTC.